These 10 T cell receptor beta chains originate from one sample sequenced in a study of shared clonotypes between healthy human individuals. TCRdb keeps only in-frame clones here, not all; method: immunoSEQ multiplex PCR. The sample records fewer than 600,000 clones, roughly 79% being singletons. Sequenced sample: PBMCs. These receptors were taken from a woman aged 40 to 49 in good health. Some clones in this sample may be carry-over from other donors' samples.

The J gene is TRBJ2-1, the V gene TRBV27; the D gene is possibly TRBD2 (6 bases). This CDR3 spans 15 amino acids. V lost 2 bases and J 9 bases, leaving 17 bases between the germline ends. Germline-derived CDR1 and CDR2 are MNHEY and SMNVEV (reference sequence). The CDR3 sequence is CASSLLGRGLGEQFF. Written as DNA, the CDR3 is TGTGCCAGCAGTTTACTCGGGCGGGGTCTGGGTGAGCAGTTCTTC.

This rearrangement joins TRBV28 to TRBJ2-3, with D possibly being TRBD2 (6 bases). This CDR3 is 15 amino acids long. Trimming took off 2 bases at V and 1 base at J, with 10 bases between the two ends. CDR1 and CDR2 (germline): MDHEN, SYDVKM. CDR3 in DNA: TGTGCCAGCAGTTTAGTGACGGGAGGCACAGATACGCAGTATTTT. Its translation is CASSLVTGGTDTQYF.

This clone occurred once. The rearrangement uses TRBV30 and TRBJ1-3; D is undetermined. From germline, CDR1 is GTSNPN and CDR2 SVGIG (reference sequence). The CDR3 loop spans 14 amino acids. Trimming removed 2 bases from V and 4 bases from J, with 12 bases in between. The CDR3 spells CAWSSVEIGNTIYF. The CDR3 nucleotides read TGTGCCTGGAGTTCCGTTGAAATAGGAAACACCATATATTTT.

This chain links TRBV5-1 with TRBJ1-3; possibly TRBD1 for D (5 bases). V dropped 4 bases and J dropped 0 bases, with 14 bases sitting between them. This CDR3 comprises 16 residues. Germline loops: CDR1 SGHRS, CDR2 YFSETQ. DNA of the CDR3: TGCGCCAGCAGCACAACAGGAGACAGCTCTGGAAACACCATATATTTT. Its translation is CASSTTGDSSGNTIYF.

This clone was seen once. V and J are TRBV28 and TRBJ1-5, with D maybe TRBD1 (6 bases). The germline V gene has CDR1 MDHEN and CDR2 SYDVKM. The V gene lost 2 bases and the J gene lost 4 bases, with 9 bases spanning the gap. This CDR3 region has 14 residues. This CDR3 reads CASSLIQGNQPQHF. CDR3 in DNA: TGTGCCAGCAGTTTAATACAGGGAAATCAGCCCCAGCATTTT.

V gene TRBV5-4 combines with J gene TRBJ1-2; D gene uncertain. V lost 0 bases and J lost 3, with 6 bases in between. Germline CDR1 and CDR2: SGHNT and YYREEE (reference sequence). This CDR3 contains 13 residues. CDR3 DNA sequence: TGTGCCAGCAGCTTGGAACTAGACTATGGCTACACCTTC. Amino acid sequence: CASSLELDYGYTF.

Turning to this clone: This same CDR3 is encoded by further DNA sequences in the sample. CDR3 in amino acids: CASGRGDTGELFF. For the CDR3, the DNA is TGTGCCAGCGGAAGGGGTGACACCGGGGAGCTGTTTTTT. The J gene is TRBJ2-2, the V gene TRBV28; a possible D gene is TRBD1 (5 bases). The V gene lost 8 bases and the J gene lost 3 bases, with 10 bases spanning the gap. Germline V CDR1 and CDR2: MDHEN, SYDVKM. CDR3 size: 13 residues.

The chain employs TRBV5-1 and TRBJ1-2; no firm D call. V was trimmed by 7 bases and J by 1 base, leaving 8 bases between them. In germline, CDR1 is SGHRS, CDR2 YFSETQ. This CDR3 has 12 residues. CDR3 region: CASHTDNYGYTF. In DNA form, the CDR3 reads TGCGCCAGCCACACAGATAACTATGGCTACACCTTC.

The chain is built from TRBV6-4 and TRBJ1-5; D remains unclear. Germline CDR1 and CDR2: MRHNA and SNTAGT. Trimming took 5 bases from V and 9 from J, leaving 17 bases between them. This CDR3 has 14 amino acids. In DNA, the CDR3 is TGTGCCAGCAGTCGTTTTGACTATCCAGCGCCCCAGCATTTT. It translates to CASSRFDYPAPQHF.

The rearrangement joins TRBV5-1 to TRBJ2-2; TRBD2 agrees at 9 bases. This CDR3 has 18 amino acids. Unmatched junction bases numbered 10, after V lost 1 base and J lost 3 bases. CDR1 is SGHRS and CDR2 is YFSETQ in the germline V gene. The CDR3 DNA follows: TGCGCCAGCAGCTTGTCCGCGGGAGGGCCGGGTTACACCGGGGAGCTGTTTTTT. It encodes CASSLSAGGPGYTGELFF.